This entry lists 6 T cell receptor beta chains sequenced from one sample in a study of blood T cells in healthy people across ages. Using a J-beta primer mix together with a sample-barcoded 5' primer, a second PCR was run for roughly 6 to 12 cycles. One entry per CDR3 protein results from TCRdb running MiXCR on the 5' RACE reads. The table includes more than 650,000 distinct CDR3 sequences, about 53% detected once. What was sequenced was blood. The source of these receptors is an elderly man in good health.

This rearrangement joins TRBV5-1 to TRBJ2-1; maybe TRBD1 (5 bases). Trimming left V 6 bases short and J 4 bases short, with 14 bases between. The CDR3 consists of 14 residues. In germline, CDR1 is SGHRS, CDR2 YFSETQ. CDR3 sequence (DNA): TGCGCCAGCACCACCATAGACAGATACAATGAGCAGTTCTTC. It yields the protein CASTTIDRYNEQFF.

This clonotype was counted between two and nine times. CDR3 loop: CASTTGPTGPHQPQHF. In nucleotides, the CDR3 is TGTGCCAGCACCACGGGTCCGACAGGACCTCATCAGCCCCAGCATTTT. The chain joins TRBV2 to TRBJ1-5; D might be TRBD1 (6 bases). Deletions cut 7 bases from V and 5 bases from J, with 21 bases between. There are 16 residues in the CDR3. CDR1 is SNHLY and CDR2 is FYNNEI in the germline V gene.

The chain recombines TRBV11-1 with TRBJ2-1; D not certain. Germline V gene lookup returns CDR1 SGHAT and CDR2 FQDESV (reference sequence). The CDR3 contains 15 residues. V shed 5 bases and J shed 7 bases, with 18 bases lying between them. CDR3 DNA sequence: TGTGCCAGCAGCCCCGAGGCTGGCCGCCGGAATGAGCAGTTCTTC. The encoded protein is CASSPEAGRRNEQFF. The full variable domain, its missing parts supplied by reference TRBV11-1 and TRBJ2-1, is EAEVAQSPRYKITEKSQAVAFWCDPISGHATLYWYRQILGQGPELLVQFQDESVVDDSQLPKDRFSAERLKGVDSTLKIQPAELGDSAMYLCASSPEAGRRNEQFFGPGTRLTVL.

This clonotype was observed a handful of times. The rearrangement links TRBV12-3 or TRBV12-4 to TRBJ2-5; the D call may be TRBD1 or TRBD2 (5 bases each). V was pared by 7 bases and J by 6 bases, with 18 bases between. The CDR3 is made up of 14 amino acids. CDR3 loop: CASTRASPGQTQYF. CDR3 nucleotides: TGTGCCAGCACCAGAGCTAGCCCGGGGCAGACCCAGTACTTC.

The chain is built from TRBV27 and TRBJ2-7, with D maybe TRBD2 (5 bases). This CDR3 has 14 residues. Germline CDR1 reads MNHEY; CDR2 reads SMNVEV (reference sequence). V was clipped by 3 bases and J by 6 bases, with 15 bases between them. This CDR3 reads CASSLIGPAGEQYF. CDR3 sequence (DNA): TGTGCCAGCAGTTTGATAGGGCCGGCGGGCGAGCAGTACTTC.

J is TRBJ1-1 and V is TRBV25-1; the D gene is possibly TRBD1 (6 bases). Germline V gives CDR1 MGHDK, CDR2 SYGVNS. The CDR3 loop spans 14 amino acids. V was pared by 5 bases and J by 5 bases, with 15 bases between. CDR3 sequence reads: CASSWGGGGTEAFF. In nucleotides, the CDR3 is TGTGCCAGCAGTTGGGGTGGGGGCGGGACTGAAGCTTTCTTT.